This T cell receptor (beta chain) was captured in a study of T cells in Graves' hyperthyroidism and ophthalmopathy. For the study at large: Before treatment of any kind, peripheral blood was taken at initial diagnosis.

There were TCR beta CDR3 regions amplified from RNA transcripts. RT-PCR in the first round (using the HTBI primer set) targeted the TCR CDR3. TCRdb called the multiplex PCR reads again in MiXCR, with one record for every CDR3 protein. The table lists 750,000 to 950,000 distinct CDR3 sequences, 38% of them singletons. This CDR3 is built from 11 residues. Germline V lookup: CDR1 SQVTM, CDR2 ANQGSEA. Trimming removed 7 bases from V and 5 bases from J, with 11 bases in between. It was uncontrolled infection, other autoimmune disease, pregnancy or lactation that excluded patients. The diagnoses drew upon clinical symptoms, serum thyroxine and TRAb, thyroid ultrasound and orbital computed tomography. The sample holds many counts of this clonotype.

The TCR originated in a man between 18 and 29 years old with Graves' hyperthyroidism. Input material: blood. The chain joins TRBV29-1 to TRBJ1-1; unclear D gene. CDR3 protein: CSDTTGTEAFF. CDR3 sequence (DNA): TGCAGCGACACGACCGGGACTGAAGCTTTCTTT.